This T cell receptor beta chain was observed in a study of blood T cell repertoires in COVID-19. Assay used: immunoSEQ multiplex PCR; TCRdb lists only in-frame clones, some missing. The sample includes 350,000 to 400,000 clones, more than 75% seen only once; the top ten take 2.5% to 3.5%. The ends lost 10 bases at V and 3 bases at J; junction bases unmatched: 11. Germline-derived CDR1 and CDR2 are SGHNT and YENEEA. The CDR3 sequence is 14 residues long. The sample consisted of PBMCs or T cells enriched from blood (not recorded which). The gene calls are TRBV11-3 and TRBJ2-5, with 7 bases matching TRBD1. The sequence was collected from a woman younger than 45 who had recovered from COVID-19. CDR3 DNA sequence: TGTGCCATAATTAGGGACAGAAAAAAAGAGACCCAGTACTTC. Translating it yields CAIIRDRKKETQYF.